This TCR beta chain originates from a study of technical replicates of blood from a few donors. Produced via immunoSEQ multiplex PCR; TCRdb's table is partial and in-frame only. The sample lists roughly 60,000 clones, roughly 89% occurring once. The trim removed 4 bases at V and 3 bases at J, leaving 11 bases unmatched. The CDR3 length is 17 residues. Germline CDR1 GTSNPN, CDR2 SVGIG (reference sequence). This receptor was identified in a human donor in good health. Some clones in this sample may be carry-over from other donors' samples. The rearrangement uses TRBV30 and TRBJ1-5; 11 nucleotides match TRBD1. The sample consisted of PBMCs. Here the CDR3 reads CAWTPRPDRGPNQPQHF. For the CDR3, the DNA is TGTGCCTGGACCCCTCGTCCGGACAGGGGGCCCAATCAGCCCCAGCATTTT.